These 22 T cell receptor beta chains came from one sample sequenced in a study of cytomegalovirus exposure and HLA in healthy donors. With 60 Vbeta and 13 Jbeta primers, the PCR was carried out. This table comes from immunoSEQ multiplex PCR, and its TCRdb copy is limited to in-frame clones, with some not included. The sample gives about 170,000 clones, over 75% of which show up once; around 0.98% is in the top ten. The sample consisted of PBMCs. These receptors were collected from a woman aged 45-65 years in good health and CMV-seropositive.

The chain joins TRBV6-5 to TRBJ1-2; D perhaps matches TRBD1 (5 bases). The CDR3 sequence is 15 residues long. Trimming removed 0 bases from V and 2 bases from J, with 10 bases in between. The germline gives CDR1 MNHEY, CDR2 SVGAGI. CDR3 sequence reads: CASSYSGGRNYGYTF. The CDR3 coding sequence is TGTGCCAGCAGTTACTCTGGGGGGAGAAACTATGGCTACACCTTC.

The chain is built from TRBV19 and TRBJ1-5, with 10 bases identical to TRBD1. The ends lost 7 bases at V and 5 bases at J; junction bases unmatched: 14. Germline V gives CDR1 LNHDA, CDR2 SQIVND (reference sequence). This CDR3 has 17 amino acids. CDR3 in amino acids: CASTPNEDRGRHQPQHF. The CDR3 bases are TGTGCCAGTACCCCAAACGAGGACAGGGGGAGGCATCAGCCCCAGCATTTT. Together with reference TRBV19 and TRBJ1-5, the CDR3 gives the full variable domain: DGGITQSPKYLFRKEGQNVTLSCEQNLNHDAMYWYRQDPGQGLRLIYYSQIVNDFQKGDIAEGYSVSREKKESFPLTVTSAQKNPTAFYLCASTPNEDRGRHQPQHFGDGTRLSIL.

The chain combines TRBV10-3 with TRBJ2-1; 14 bases map to TRBD2. The V and J ends lost 10 bases and 4 bases, in that order; junction bases with no gene match: 6. This CDR3 is 15 amino acids long. Germline-derived CDR1 and CDR2 are ENHRY and SYGVKD. CDR3 protein: CATGTSGGVYNEQFF. The DNA for the CDR3 is TGTGCCACCGGGACTAGCGGGGGAGTATACAATGAGCAGTTCTTC.

This clone turned up a few times. The chain couples TRBV28 to TRBJ1-5; no definite D call. V lost 4 bases and J 4 bases, leaving 5 bases between the germline ends. The CDR3 consists of 12 residues. Looked up from germline, CDR1 is MDHEN and CDR2 is SYDVKM. CDR3 in DNA: TGTGCCAGCAGTTATATGAATCAGCCCCAGCATTTT. It yields the protein CASSYMNQPQHF.

The gene calls are TRBV29-1 and TRBJ2-5; D is possibly TRBD1 (6 bases). The V gene's germline CDR1 is SQVTM and CDR2 ANQGSEA. There are 13 residues in the CDR3. V was cut by 3 bases and J by 5 bases, with 13 bases left in between. CDR3 sequence: CSVEIRGRETQYF. The DNA for the CDR3 is TGCAGCGTTGAGATCAGGGGCCGGGAGACCCAGTACTTC. The full variable domain, in which reference TRBV29-1 and TRBJ2-5 provide the parts outside the CDR3, is SAVISQKPSRDICQRGTSLTIQCQVDSQVTMMFWYRQQPGQSLTLIATANQGSEATYESGFVIDKFPISRPNLTFSTLTVSNMSPEDSSIYLCSVEIRGRETQYFGPGTRLLVL.

This sequence joins TRBV2 and TRBJ1-2, with TRBD1 identical over 12 bases. The J segment lost 7 bases and the V segment lost 7 bases, leaving 7 bases of the junction unmatched. In germline, CDR1 is SNHLY, CDR2 FYNNEI. This CDR3 has 14 amino acids. CDR3 sequence reads: CASKRGQGAGGYTF. The CDR3 DNA reads TGTGCCAGCAAAAGGGGACAGGGGGCTGGTGGCTACACCTTC.

This chain joins TRBV15 and TRBJ2-1; 9 nucleotides line up with TRBD2. V was pared by 4 bases and J by 6 bases, with 10 bases of the junction left unmatched. The CDR3 is made up of 16 amino acids. Germline CDR1 reads LNHNV; CDR2 reads YYDKDF (reference sequence). CDR3 residues: CATSKGVREGPNEQFF. The CDR3 DNA reads as TGTGCCACCAGCAAAGGAGTGCGGGAGGGCCCCAATGAGCAGTTCTTC.

The rearrangement joins TRBV29-1 to TRBJ1-2, with 8 nucleotides matching TRBD1. Per the germline V gene, CDR1 is SQVTM and CDR2 is ANQGSEA. The CDR3 is 13 residues long. V trimming: 4 bases; J trimming: 2 bases; junction bases outside the gene matches: 3. The CDR3 loop is CSVGQGLNYGYTF. DNA of the CDR3: TGCAGCGTTGGACAGGGGCTGAACTATGGCTACACCTTC.

This chain uses TRBV7-9 with TRBJ2-2; D remains unclear. Trimming removed 5 bases at V and 1 base at J, with 5 bases between. Germline CDR1 is SEHNR and CDR2 is FQNEAQ (reference sequence). This CDR3 region has 13 residues. The DNA of the CDR3 is TGTGCCAGCAGCGTTCGGAACACCGGGGAGCTGTTTTTT. Protein: CASSVRNTGELFF.

This chain links TRBV4-1 with TRBJ2-3, with 7 bases identical to TRBD1. V trimming: 4 bases; J trimming: 3 bases; junction bases outside the gene matches: 7. Germline CDR1 is MGHRA and CDR2 is YSYEKL. The CDR3 loop spans 15 amino acids. The CDR3 bases are TGCGCCAGCAGCCTAACAGGGGATGGAACAGATACGCAGTATTTT. Protein: CASSLTGDGTDTQYF.

J is TRBJ2-7 and V is TRBV14; 8 bases match TRBD1. V lost 4 bases, J lost 5 bases, and 10 bases stayed unmatched. The length of the CDR3 is 15 residues. The germline V gene encodes CDR1 SGHDN and CDR2 FVKESK. The DNA of the CDR3 is TGTGCCAGCAGCCCCCTGGACAGGGCTGGAGACGAGCAGTACTTC. Translated, it gives CASSPLDRAGDEQYF.

The J gene is TRBJ1-1, the V gene TRBV5-4; a possible D gene is TRBD1 (5 bases). V was shortened by 1 base and J by 3 bases, with 10 bases between the two germline ends. Germline V gene lookup returns CDR1 SGHNT and CDR2 YYREEE (reference sequence). CDR3 length: 14 amino acids. The CDR3 loop is CASSLFKGHTEAFF. For the CDR3, the DNA is TGTGCCAGCAGCTTGTTCAAGGGGCACACTGAAGCTTTCTTT.

The V gene is TRBV15, the J gene TRBJ2-1; 7 nucleotides agree with TRBD2. Germline V lookup: CDR1 LNHNV, CDR2 YYDKDF (reference sequence). The CDR3 consists of 16 residues. J gave up 6 bases and V 0 bases, and 8 bases lay outside the gene matches. Here the CDR3 reads CATSRDILAEANEQFF. The DNA of the CDR3 is TGTGCCACCAGCAGAGATATCCTAGCGGAGGCCAATGAGCAGTTCTTC. Supplemented by reference TRBV15 and TRBJ2-1, the full variable domain reads DAMVIQNPRYQVTQFGKPVTLSCSQTLNHNVMYWYQQKSSQAPKLLFHYYDKDFNNEADTPDNFQSRRPNTSFCFLDIRSPGLGDTAMYLCATSRDILAEANEQFFGPGTRLTVL.

This chain links TRBV2 with TRBJ1-6, with unresolved D. This CDR3 spans 15 amino acids. V was clipped by 5 bases and J by 4 bases, with 12 bases between them. The germline gives CDR1 SNHLY, CDR2 FYNNEI. The CDR3 here is CASSRDSFYNSPLHF. As DNA, the CDR3 is TGTGCCAGCAGTCGGGATTCATTTTATAATTCACCCCTCCACTTT.

The chain couples TRBV5-1 to TRBJ1-2; 9 bases are a match to TRBD1. CDR1 SGHRS and CDR2 YFSETQ come from the germline V gene. There are 17 residues in the CDR3. Trimming at V came to 0 bases and at J to 3 bases, leaving 9 bases not matched to a gene. The CDR3 spells CASSLATGGRKDYGYTF. The CDR3 region has the DNA TGCGCCAGCAGCTTGGCTACAGGGGGCAGAAAAGACTATGGCTACACCTTC.

The rearrangement links TRBV18 to TRBJ1-1; D not resolved. The CDR3 runs 14 residues. Between the trimmed V and J ends, which lost 2 bases and 5 bases, there was a span of 12 bases. Germline-derived CDR1 and CDR2 are KGHSH and LQKENI. In nucleotides, the CDR3 is TGTGCCAGCTCACCAGTGACTCTGAGAACTGAAGCTTTCTTT. Translating gives CASSPVTLRTEAFF.

This clone was recorded a few times. The rearrangement links TRBV4-3 to TRBJ2-5; TRBD2 agrees at 9 bases. The CDR3 length is 16 residues. Per germline, CDR1 LGHNA and CDR2 YSLEER. Losses at the gene ends were 1 base for V and 4 bases for J; bases not matched to a gene: 7. The CDR3 region is CASSQGIAGAGETQYF. CDR3 nucleotides: TGCGCCAGCAGCCAAGGAATAGCGGGGGCGGGAGAGACCCAGTACTTC.

This clone turned up a few times. The CDR3 region is CASSSQTGSNTEAFF. As DNA, the CDR3 is TGCGCCAGCAGCTCCCAGACAGGGTCGAACACTGAAGCTTTCTTT. The chain recombines TRBV5-1 with TRBJ1-1; 7 bases agree with TRBD1. The trim removed 3 bases at V and 1 base at J, leaving 6 bases unmatched. There are 15 residues in the CDR3. CDR1 SGHRS and CDR2 YFSETQ come from the germline V gene. Looking up the rest from reference TRBV5-1 and TRBJ1-1 gives the full variable domain: KAGVTQTPRYLIKTRGQQVTLSCSPISGHRSVSWYQQTPGQGLQFLFEYFSETQRNKGNFPGRFSGRQFSNSRSEMNVSTLELGDSALYLCASSSQTGSNTEAFFGQGTRLTVV.

The gene calls are TRBV4-3 and TRBJ2-3, with a weak D call TRBD1 (5 bases). Germline CDR1 reads LGHNA; CDR2 reads YSLEER. Deletions cut 4 bases from V and 0 bases from J, with 11 bases between. The CDR3 has 15 residues. CDR3 amino acids: CASSRDRHSTDTQYF. CDR3 sequence (DNA): TGCGCCAGCAGCCGAGACAGACATAGCACAGATACGCAGTATTTT.

This clone was seen only a few times. The chain has TRBV4-2 and TRBJ2-3; 7 bases are a match to TRBD2. Germline V gene sequence: CDR1 LGHNA, CDR2 YNFKEQ. The CDR3 is made up of 15 amino acids. Trimming took 4 bases from V and 2 from J; bases not matched to a gene: 6. The chain's CDR3 is CASSPSGTNTDTQYF. For the CDR3, the DNA is TGTGCCAGCAGCCCATCCGGGACTAACACAGATACGCAGTATTTT.

This chain uses TRBV5-1 with TRBJ2-3; TRBD2 agrees at 8 bases. V trimming: 4 bases; J trimming: 3 bases; junction bases outside the gene matches: 10. The V gene's germline CDR1 is SGHRS and CDR2 YFSETQ. This CDR3 is built from 16 residues. The chain's CDR3 is CASSPQAGVSTDTQYF. DNA of the CDR3: TGCGCCAGCAGCCCCCAAGCGGGGGTTTCAACAGATACGCAGTATTTT. Drawing the rest from reference TRBV5-1 and TRBJ2-3, the complete variable domain is KAGVTQTPRYLIKTRGQQVTLSCSPISGHRSVSWYQQTPGQGLQFLFEYFSETQRNKGNFPGRFSGRQFSNSRSEMNVSTLELGDSALYLCASSPQAGVSTDTQYFGPGTRLTVL.

The chain is built from TRBV18 and TRBJ2-7, with TRBD1 identical over 8 bases. CDR3 length: 14 residues. V was clipped by 3 bases and J by 5 bases; unmatched bases: 6. Germline assignment: CDR1 KGHSH and CDR2 LQKENI. The CDR3: CASSPMGQEDEQYF. CDR3 DNA: TGTGCCAGCTCACCGATGGGACAGGAGGACGAGCAGTACTTC.